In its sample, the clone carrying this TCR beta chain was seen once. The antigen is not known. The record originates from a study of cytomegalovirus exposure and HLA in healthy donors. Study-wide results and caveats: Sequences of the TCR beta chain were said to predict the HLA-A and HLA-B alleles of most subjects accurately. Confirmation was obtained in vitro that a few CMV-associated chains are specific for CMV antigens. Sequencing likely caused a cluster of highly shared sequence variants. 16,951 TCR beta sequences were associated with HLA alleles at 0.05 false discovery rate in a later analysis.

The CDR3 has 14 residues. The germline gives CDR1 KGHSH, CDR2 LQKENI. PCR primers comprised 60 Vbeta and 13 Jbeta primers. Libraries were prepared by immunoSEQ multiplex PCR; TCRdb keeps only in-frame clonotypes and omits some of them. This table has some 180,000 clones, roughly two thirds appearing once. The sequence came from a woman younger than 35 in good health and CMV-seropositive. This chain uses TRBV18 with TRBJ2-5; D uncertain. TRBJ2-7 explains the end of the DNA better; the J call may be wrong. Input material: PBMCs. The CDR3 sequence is CASSAGSFSYEQYF. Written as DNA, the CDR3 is TGTGCCAGCTCAGCCGGGTCTTTCTCCTACGAGCAGTACTTC.